Sequencing of this TCR beta chain was carried out in a study of blood T cells in healthy people across ages. Study-level results: Fewer expanded clones and more diversity marked long-lived versus aged donors.

This CDR3 region has 15 residues. CDR1 is DFQATT and CDR2 is SNEGSKA in the germline V gene (reference sequence). The J segment lost 0 bases and the V segment lost 3 bases, leaving 5 bases of the junction unmatched. Regarding this clonotype: Antigen unknown.

Drawn from each donor were roughly 9.4 milliliters of peripheral blood. Primers used in a second PCR of about 6 to 11 cycles were a sample-barcoded 5' primer and a J-beta primer mix. One entry per CDR3 protein results from TCRdb running MiXCR on the 5' RACE reads. Of approximately 600,000 distinct CDR3 sequences in the sample, around 54% were seen once. The sequenced sample was blood. This chain connects TRBV20-1 to TRBJ2-5, with 9 positions matching TRBD1. The TCR comes from a man aged 60-69 years in good health. CDR3 bases: TGCAGTGCTAGCCCCGGGACAGGGAACCAAGAGACCCAGTACTTC. It yields the protein CSASPGTGNQETQYF.